This T cell receptor beta chain was recovered during a study of cytomegalovirus exposure and HLA in healthy donors. This clone was seen only a few times. Its antigen is still unknown. The CDR3 extends over 13 amino acids. Germline V gene data show CDR1 as SNHLY and CDR2 as FYNNEI. The V end was cut by 5 bases, the J end by 0 bases, with 7 bases between. Study-wide findings and caveats: In vitro assays verified that three CMV-associated chains recognized CMV antigens specifically. A later analysis reportedly identified an Asian-associated ancestry cluster as carrying fewer N-insertions than the 666-donor mean. Sequencing probably produced one cluster of sequence variants that were highly shared.

Primers included in the PCR were 60 Vbeta and 13 Jbeta primers. Some clones are missing from TCRdb's copy, which holds only in-frame ones; the method was immunoSEQ multiplex PCR. The table shows about 190,000 clones, with over 70% occurring only once. Material: PBMCs. This TCR came from a man aged 50-59 years in good health and CMV-seronegative. The rearrangement uses TRBV2 and TRBJ1-1; the D is unclear. The CDR3 DNA follows: TGTGCCAGCAGTTGGAGCATGAACACTGAAGCTTTCTTT. Translated, it gives CASSWSMNTEAFF.